The rows below give T cell receptor beta chains drawn from one sample of a study of control samples from healthy donors and cancer patients. Method: immunoSEQ multiplex PCR; TCRdb's copy keeps in-frame clones and lacks some. The profile shows some 150,000 clones, less than 95% of them singletons. Sequenced material: blood. Receptor source: a man between 18 and 29 years old in good health. CDR3s include the opening cysteine and the closing phenylalanine or tryptophan. D genes are given only for firm matches. For some rows the clone size is stated as once, few or many, or as a class when expanded; others skip it.

clone_size: -; v_call: TRBV4-1; d_call: -; j_call: TRBJ2-5; cdr3_nt: TGCGCCAGCAGCCAAGCTCCATGGGGCCAAGAGACCCAGTACTTC; cdr3_aa: CASSQAPWGQETQYF
clone_size: -; v_call: TRBV6-5; d_call: -; j_call: TRBJ1-1; cdr3_nt: TGTGCCAGCAGTTACTCCGGGCGAAACACTGAAGCTTTCTTT; cdr3_aa: CASSYSGRNTEAFF
clone_size: -; v_call: TRBV18; d_call: -; j_call: TRBJ1-6; cdr3_nt: TGTGCCAGCTCACCGGTCGCCTCTAATTCACCCCTCCACTTT; cdr3_aa: CASSPVASNSPLHF
clone_size: -; v_call: TRBV29-1; d_call: -; j_call: TRBJ1-4; cdr3_nt: TGCAGCGCAACCACAGAAAATGAAAAACTGTTTTTT; cdr3_aa: CSATTENEKLFF
clone_size: few; v_call: TRBV18; d_call: -; j_call: TRBJ1-2; cdr3_nt: TGTGCCAGCTCACCTACAGATGGCTACACCTTC; cdr3_aa: CASSPTDGYTF
clone_size: -; v_call: TRBV30; d_call: -; j_call: TRBJ2-2; cdr3_nt: TGTGCCTGGATGAAGCTGAACACCGGGGAGCTGTTTTTT; cdr3_aa: CAWMKLNTGELFF
clone_size: -; v_call: TRBV19; d_call: -; j_call: TRBJ1-2; cdr3_nt: TGTGCCAGTAGTACGTCCAGTAAGGGCGGCTATGGCTACACCTTC; cdr3_aa: CASSTSSKGGYGYTF
clone_size: -; v_call: TRBV11-3; d_call: -; j_call: TRBJ1-2; cdr3_nt: TGTGCCAGCAGCTTAGACAGCTATGGCTACACCTTC; cdr3_aa: CASSLDSYGYTF
clone_size: -; v_call: TRBV7-2; d_call: TRBD1; j_call: TRBJ1-1; cdr3_nt: TGTGCCAGCAGTTATCGGACAGGGGGCAACACTGAAGCTTTCTTT; cdr3_aa: CASSYRTGGNTEAFF
clone_size: -; v_call: TRBV5-6; d_call: TRBD1; j_call: TRBJ1-4; cdr3_nt: TGTGCCAGCAGCCAGAGACAGGGCACTGGGGAAAAACTGTTTTTT; cdr3_aa: CASSQRQGTGEKLFF
clone_size: -; v_call: TRBV18; d_call: -; j_call: TRBJ2-2; cdr3_nt: TGTGCCAGCTCACCGTACCGGGACCGCTCCAACACCGGGGAGCTGTTTTTT; cdr3_aa: CASSPYRDRSNTGELFF
clone_size: -; v_call: TRBV18; d_call: -; j_call: TRBJ2-1; cdr3_nt: TGTGCCAGCTCACCACGACTTGAGCAGTTCTTC; cdr3_aa: CASSPRLEQFF
clone_size: -; v_call: TRBV28; d_call: -; j_call: TRBJ1-1; cdr3_nt: TGTGCCAGCAGTTTCCCCCGGGCGCAAAGGGGCAGGGGCACTGAAGCTTTCTTT; cdr3_aa: CASSFPRAQRGRGTEAFF
clone_size: -; v_call: TRBV10-1; d_call: TRBD1; j_call: TRBJ1-1; cdr3_nt: TGCGCCAGCAGTGAGTCCCTGACAGGGGATGAAGCTTTCTTT; cdr3_aa: CASSESLTGDEAFF
clone_size: -; v_call: TRBV4-1; d_call: -; j_call: TRBJ2-7; cdr3_nt: TGCGCCAGCAGCCTCCGAACGGGTACGCAAAACGAGCAGTACTTC; cdr3_aa: CASSLRTGTQNEQYF
clone_size: few; v_call: TRBV4-1; d_call: -; j_call: TRBJ1-5; cdr3_nt: TGCGCCAGCAGCCGGGATCGGCCCGATCAGCCCCAGCATTTT; cdr3_aa: CASSRDRPDQPQHF
clone_size: -; v_call: TRBV10-2; d_call: TRBD1; j_call: TRBJ2-1; cdr3_nt: TGCGCCAGCAGTACGGGACAGGGGGTGTTTGAGCAGTTCTTC; cdr3_aa: CASSTGQGVFEQFF
clone_size: -; v_call: TRBV5-1; d_call: TRBD1; j_call: TRBJ2-3; cdr3_nt: TGCGCCAGCAGCTCGACAGGGGGGAGCACAGATACGCAGTATTTT; cdr3_aa: CASSSTGGSTDTQYF
clone_size: -; v_call: TRBV7-3; d_call: -; j_call: TRBJ1-2; cdr3_nt: TGTGCCAGCAGCTTCGGTTCTATGGTGTGCTATGGCTACACCTTC; cdr3_aa: CASSFGSMVCYGYTF
clone_size: -; v_call: TRBV7-3; d_call: -; j_call: TRBJ1-1; cdr3_nt: TGTGCCAGCAGCTTATCCGGGGGCGCGTCCACTGAAGCTTTCTTT; cdr3_aa: CASSLSGGASTEAFF
clone_size: few; v_call: TRBV12-3/TRBV12-4; d_call: -; j_call: TRBJ1-2; cdr3_nt: TGTGCCAGCAGTTTAGGGGGCCAGTATGGCTACACCTTC; cdr3_aa: CASSLGGQYGYTF
clone_size: -; v_call: TRBV5-1; d_call: TRBD2; j_call: TRBJ2-4; cdr3_nt: TGCGCCAGCAGCTTGGTCCTATTGGGTAGCGGGGAATTAAGAAACATTCAGTACTTC; cdr3_aa: CASSLVLLGSGELRNIQYF
clone_size: -; v_call: TRBV11-3; d_call: -; j_call: TRBJ2-1; cdr3_nt: TGTGCCGGCGGGTCTGGACCCTACAATGAGCAGTTCTTC; cdr3_aa: CAGGSGPYNEQFF
clone_size: -; v_call: TRBV11-2; d_call: -; j_call: TRBJ1-1; cdr3_nt: TGTGCCAGCAGCCCCCAGAGTGGGATCATGGCTTTCTTT; cdr3_aa: CASSPQSGIMAFF
clone_size: -; v_call: TRBV7-9; d_call: TRBD1; j_call: TRBJ1-5; cdr3_nt: TGTGCCAGCAGCTTGGGACAGGGATATCAGCCCCAGCATTTT; cdr3_aa: CASSLGQGYQPQHF
clone_size: -; v_call: TRBV19; d_call: -; j_call: TRBJ2-7; cdr3_nt: TGTGCCAGTAGTAGCGGGGTCGCCTACGAGCAGTACTTC; cdr3_aa: CASSSGVAYEQYF
clone_size: -; v_call: TRBV19; d_call: -; j_call: TRBJ1-4; cdr3_nt: TGTGCCAGTAGTTTCGCGGATGAAAAACTGTTTTTT; cdr3_aa: CASSFADEKLFF
clone_size: -; v_call: TRBV19; d_call: -; j_call: TRBJ1-2; cdr3_nt: TGTGCCAGTAGTATAGTTGGTCTGGTTTTCAATGGCTACACCTTC; cdr3_aa: CASSIVGLVFNGYTF
clone_size: -; v_call: TRBV6-6; d_call: TRBD1; j_call: TRBJ1-1; cdr3_nt: TGTGCCAGCAAGGAGGGGGCTTCGAACACTGAAGCTTTCTTT; cdr3_aa: CASKEGASNTEAFF
clone_size: -; v_call: TRBV2; d_call: -; j_call: TRBJ1-4; cdr3_nt: TGTGCCAGCAGTGAAAGGTTTATTGATGAAAAACTGTTTTTT; cdr3_aa: CASSERFIDEKLFF
clone_size: -; v_call: TRBV11-2; d_call: -; j_call: TRBJ2-5; cdr3_nt: TGTGCCAGCAGCTTAAGCCCCCCCACCGGACAAGAGACCCAGTACTTC; cdr3_aa: CASSLSPPTGQETQYF
clone_size: -; v_call: TRBV27; d_call: TRBD1; j_call: TRBJ2-7; cdr3_nt: TGTGCCAGCAGTTTACCCCCTGGACAGGGTCGCCACGAGCAGTACTTC; cdr3_aa: CASSLPPGQGRHEQYF
clone_size: -; v_call: TRBV29-1; d_call: -; j_call: TRBJ1-1; cdr3_nt: TGCAGCGCCTCCCATAGCGGTCTGAACACTGAAGCTTTCTTT; cdr3_aa: CSASHSGLNTEAFF
clone_size: -; v_call: TRBV5-1; d_call: -; j_call: TRBJ2-7; cdr3_nt: TGCGCCAGCAGCTTGGACGGAGTCGACGAGCAGTACTTC; cdr3_aa: CASSLDGVDEQYF
clone_size: -; v_call: TRBV6-5; d_call: -; j_call: TRBJ2-5; cdr3_nt: TGTGCCCCACAAGCCGACAGCCAAGAGACCCAGTACTTC; cdr3_aa: CAPQADSQETQYF
clone_size: -; v_call: TRBV5-1; d_call: TRBD2; j_call: TRBJ2-1; cdr3_nt: TGCGCCAGCAGCTGGGACCCGACGACTAGCGGGGCTCACAATGAGCAGTTCTTC; cdr3_aa: CASSWDPTTSGAHNEQFF
clone_size: once; v_call: TRBV12-2; d_call: -; j_call: TRBJ2-7; cdr3_nt: TGTGCAAGTCGCTCTGTAGGAGGGACAGGAACCTACGAGCAGTACTTC; cdr3_aa: CASRSVGGTGTYEQYF
clone_size: -; v_call: TRBV28; d_call: TRBD1; j_call: TRBJ2-1; cdr3_nt: TGTGCCAGCAGGCTACAGGGGGCTAACTACAATGAGCAGTTCTTC; cdr3_aa: CASRLQGANYNEQFF